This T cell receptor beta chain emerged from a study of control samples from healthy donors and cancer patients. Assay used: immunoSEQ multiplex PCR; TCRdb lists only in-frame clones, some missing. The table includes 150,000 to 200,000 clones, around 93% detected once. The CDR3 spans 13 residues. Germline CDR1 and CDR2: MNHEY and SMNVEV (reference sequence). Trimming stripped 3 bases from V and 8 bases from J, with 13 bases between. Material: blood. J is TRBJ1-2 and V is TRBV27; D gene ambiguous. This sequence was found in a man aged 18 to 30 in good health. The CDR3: CASSFTDGWGYTF. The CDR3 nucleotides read TGTGCCAGCAGTTTTACGGACGGATGGGGCTACACCTTC.